This T cell receptor beta chain derives from a study of blood T cell repertoires in COVID-19. Measured with immunoSEQ multiplex PCR; TCRdb has only the in-frame clones, and not every one. The sample yields roughly 71,000 clones, roughly 83% seen once. This clone has only one observation. Germline CDR1 reads MNHEY; CDR2 reads SMNVEV (reference sequence). This CDR3 is built from 20 residues. V lost 5 bases and J lost 1; bases outside the gene matches: 17. The chain carries TRBV27 and TRBJ2-6, with TRBD1 identical over 7 bases. This clonotype was obtained from a woman at least 80 years old with acute or convalescent COVID-19. Material for sequencing was peripheral blood. Here the CDR3 reads CASSQSGLGQVLSGANVLTF. The CDR3 DNA follows: TGTGCCAGCAGTCAATCGGGCCTAGGACAGGTTTTATCTGGGGCCAACGTCCTGACTTTC.